In its sample, the clone carrying this TCR beta chain was seen many times. The data are from a study of spatial heterogeneity in lung cancer. Single TCR cDNA molecules each had their own unique molecular identifier. TCRdb re-called the 5' RACE reads with MiXCR, one entry per CDR3 protein. The sample yields around 23,000 distinct CDR3 sequences, about 3.5% seen once. The time point is: sample taken at primary tumor resection. Sequencing covered unsorted whole RNA taken from tumor, nontumor lung or frozen PBMC. Donors were roughly 72 untreated early-stage non-small cell lung cancer patients. V lost 8 bases to trimming and J lost 0 bases, with 11 bases between them. The CDR3 extends over 14 amino acids. Germline lookup yields CDR1 MDHEN and CDR2 SYDVKM.

The receptor was derived from a female donor with early-stage non-small cell lung cancer. The J gene is TRBJ2-1, the V gene TRBV28; no definite D call. The specimen comprised PBMCs, sampled at surgery. CDR3 nucleotide sequence: TGTGCCAGCCACAGCTTTTTCTCCTACAATGAGCAGTTCTTC. This gives the protein CASHSFFSYNEQFF.